This T cell receptor beta chain was captured by sequencing in a study of blood T cell repertoires in COVID-19. Study overall: Material from acute and convalescent COVID-19 was sourced from the United States, Italy and Spain. PBMCs, B-cell-depleted T cells, or T cells were the source of the cDNA or gDNA that made up the material.

The CDR3 contains 17 residues. Per the germline V gene, CDR1 is PRHDT and CDR2 is FYEKMQ (reference sequence). J gave up 8 bases and V 0 bases, and 5 bases lay outside the gene matches. Authors' methods: Reference gene primer amplification gave estimated nucleated cell counts. TCRdb keeps only in-frame clones here, not all; method: immunoSEQ multiplex PCR. V, J and clone size are those of that table, while D and trimming were read from the DNA. The sample contains 90,000 to 120,000 clones, around 88% of which appear only once. The TCR comes from a man aged 50-60 years with active or convalescent COVID-19. Sequenced input: peripheral blood. The rearrangement joins TRBV13 to TRBJ2-1; 15 bases match TRBD2. CDR3 sequence (DNA): TGTGCCAGCAGCTTAGGGGGACTAGCGGGAGGTGGAGATGAGCAGTTCTTC. Translating gives CASSLGGLAGGGDEQFF.